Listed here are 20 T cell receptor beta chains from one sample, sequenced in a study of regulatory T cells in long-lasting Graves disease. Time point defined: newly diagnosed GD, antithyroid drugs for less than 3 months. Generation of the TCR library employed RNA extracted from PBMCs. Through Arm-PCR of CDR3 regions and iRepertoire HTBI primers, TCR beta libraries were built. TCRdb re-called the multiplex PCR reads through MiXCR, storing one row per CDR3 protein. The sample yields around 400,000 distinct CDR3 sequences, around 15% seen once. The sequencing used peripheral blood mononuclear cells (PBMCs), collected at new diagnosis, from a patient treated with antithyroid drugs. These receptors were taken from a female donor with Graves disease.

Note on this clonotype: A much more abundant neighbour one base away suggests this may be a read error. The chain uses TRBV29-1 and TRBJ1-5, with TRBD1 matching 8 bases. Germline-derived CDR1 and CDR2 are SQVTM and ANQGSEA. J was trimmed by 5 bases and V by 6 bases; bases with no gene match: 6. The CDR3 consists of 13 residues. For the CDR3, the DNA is TGCAGCGTCGGACAGGGAGGCGATCAGCCCCAGCATTTT. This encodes CSVGQGGDQPQHF.

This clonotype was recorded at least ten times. CDR3 region: CSATGIMSSYNEQFF. Written as DNA, the CDR3 is TGCAGTGCGACAGGGATTATGAGCTCCTACAATGAGCAGTTCTTC. The chain joins TRBV20-1 to TRBJ2-1; 7 bases are a match to TRBD1. The CDR3 spans 15 residues. V trimming: 6 bases; J trimming: 0 bases; junction bases outside the gene matches: 8. The germline CDR1 and CDR2 sequences are DFQATT and SNEGSKA (reference sequence).

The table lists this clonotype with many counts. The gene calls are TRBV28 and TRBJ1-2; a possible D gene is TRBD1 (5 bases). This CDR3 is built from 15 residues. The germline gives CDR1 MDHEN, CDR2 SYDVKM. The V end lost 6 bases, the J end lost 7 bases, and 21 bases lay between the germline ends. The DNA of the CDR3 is TGTGCCAGCAGCCTCCGGGGGGGAGGGGCACTTGGCTACACCTTC. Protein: CASSLRGGGALGYTF.

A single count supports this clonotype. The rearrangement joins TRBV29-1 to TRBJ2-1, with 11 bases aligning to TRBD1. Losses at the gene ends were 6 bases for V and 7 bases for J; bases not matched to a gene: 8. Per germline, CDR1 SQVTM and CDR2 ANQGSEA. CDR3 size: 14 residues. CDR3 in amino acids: CSVIGQGAFNEQFF. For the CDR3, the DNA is TGCAGCGTGATCGGACAGGGGGCCTTTAATGAGCAGTTCTTC.

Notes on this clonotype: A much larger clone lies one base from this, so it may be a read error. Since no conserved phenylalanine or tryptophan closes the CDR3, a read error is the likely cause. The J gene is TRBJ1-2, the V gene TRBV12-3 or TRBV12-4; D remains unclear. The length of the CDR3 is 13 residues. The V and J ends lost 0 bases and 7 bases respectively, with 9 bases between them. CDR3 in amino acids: CASSLATPGGYTS. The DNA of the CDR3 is TGTGCCAGCAGTTTAGCGACCCCCGGTGGCTACACCTCC.

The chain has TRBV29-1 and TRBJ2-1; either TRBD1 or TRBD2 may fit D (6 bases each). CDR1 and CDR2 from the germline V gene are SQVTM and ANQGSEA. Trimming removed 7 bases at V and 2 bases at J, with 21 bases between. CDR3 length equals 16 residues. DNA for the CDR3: TGCAGCGCCATCACATCGACGGGGGCCCCCTACAATGAGCAGTTCTTC. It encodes CSAITSTGAPYNEQFF.

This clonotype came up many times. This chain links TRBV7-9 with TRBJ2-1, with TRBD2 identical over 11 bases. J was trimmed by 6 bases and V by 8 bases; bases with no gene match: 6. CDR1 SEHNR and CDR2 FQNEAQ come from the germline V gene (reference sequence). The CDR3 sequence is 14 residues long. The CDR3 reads CASLRLAGSNEQFF. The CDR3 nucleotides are TGTGCCAGCCTGAGACTAGCGGGGTCCAATGAGCAGTTCTTC. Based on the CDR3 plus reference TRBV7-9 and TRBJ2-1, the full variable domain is DTGVSQNPRHKITKRGQNVTFRCDPISEHNRLYWYRQTLGQGPEFLTYFQNEAQLEKSRLLSDRFSAERPKGSFSTLEIQRTEQGDSAMYLCASLRLAGSNEQFFGPGTRLTVL.

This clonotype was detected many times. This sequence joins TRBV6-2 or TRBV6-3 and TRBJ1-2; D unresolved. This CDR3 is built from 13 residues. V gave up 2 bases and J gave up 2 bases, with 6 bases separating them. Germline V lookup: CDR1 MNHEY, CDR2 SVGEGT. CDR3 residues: CASSYDGNYGYTF. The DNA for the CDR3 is TGTGCCAGCAGTTACGACGGGAACTATGGCTACACCTTC.

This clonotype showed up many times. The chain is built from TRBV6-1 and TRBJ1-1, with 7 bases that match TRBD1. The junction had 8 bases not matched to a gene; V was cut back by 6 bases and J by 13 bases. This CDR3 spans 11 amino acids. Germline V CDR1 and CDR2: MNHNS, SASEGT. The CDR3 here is CASSSNRGDFF. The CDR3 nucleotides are TGTGCCAGCAGCTCAAACAGGGGAGATTTCTTT.

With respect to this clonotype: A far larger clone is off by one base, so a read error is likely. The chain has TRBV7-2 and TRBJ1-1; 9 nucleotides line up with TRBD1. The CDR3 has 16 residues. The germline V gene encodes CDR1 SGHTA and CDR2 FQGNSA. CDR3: CACSSTGGKMNTEAFF. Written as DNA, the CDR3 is TGTGCCTGCAGCTCGACAGGGGGAAAAATGAACACTGAAGCTTTCTTT.

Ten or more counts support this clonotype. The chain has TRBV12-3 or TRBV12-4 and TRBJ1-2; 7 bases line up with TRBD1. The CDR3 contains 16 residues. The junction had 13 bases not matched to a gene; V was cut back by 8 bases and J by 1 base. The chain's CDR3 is CASGGPKQGGNYGYTF. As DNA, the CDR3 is TGTGCCAGCGGGGGCCCCAAGCAGGGGGGTAACTATGGCTACACCTTC.

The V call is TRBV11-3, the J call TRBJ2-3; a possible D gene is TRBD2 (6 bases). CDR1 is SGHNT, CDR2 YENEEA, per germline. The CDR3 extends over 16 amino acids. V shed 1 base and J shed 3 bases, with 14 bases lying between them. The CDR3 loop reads CASSLGSGDGTDTQYF. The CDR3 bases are TGTGCCAGCAGCTTAGGTAGCGGAGATGGAACAGATACGCAGTATTTT.

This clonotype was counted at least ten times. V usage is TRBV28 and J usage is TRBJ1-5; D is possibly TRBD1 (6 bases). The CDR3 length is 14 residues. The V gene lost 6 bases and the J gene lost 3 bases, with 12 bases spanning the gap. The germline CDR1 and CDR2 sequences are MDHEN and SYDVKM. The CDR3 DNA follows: TGTGCCAGCAGACCCGACAGGATCAATCAGCCCCAGCATTTT. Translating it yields CASRPDRINQPQHF.

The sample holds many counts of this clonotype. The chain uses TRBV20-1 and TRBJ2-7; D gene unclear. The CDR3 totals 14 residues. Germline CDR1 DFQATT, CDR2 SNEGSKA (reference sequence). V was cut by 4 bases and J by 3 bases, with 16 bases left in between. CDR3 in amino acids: CSAKPERKVYEQYF. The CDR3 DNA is TGCAGTGCTAAGCCAGAGAGGAAGGTCTACGAGCAGTACTTC.

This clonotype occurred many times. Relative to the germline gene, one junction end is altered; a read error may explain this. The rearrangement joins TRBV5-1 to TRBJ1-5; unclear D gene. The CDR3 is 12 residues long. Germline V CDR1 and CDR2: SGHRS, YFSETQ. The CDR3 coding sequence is TGTGCCAGCAGCTTAGGCAATCAGCCCCAGCATTTT. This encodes CASSLGNQPQHF. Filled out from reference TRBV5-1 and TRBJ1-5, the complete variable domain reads KAGVTQTPRYLIKTRGQQVTLSCSPISGHRSVSWYQQTPGQGLQFLFEYFSETQRNKGNFPGRFSGRQFSNSRSEMNVSTLELGDSALYLCASSLGNQPQHFGDGTRLSIL.

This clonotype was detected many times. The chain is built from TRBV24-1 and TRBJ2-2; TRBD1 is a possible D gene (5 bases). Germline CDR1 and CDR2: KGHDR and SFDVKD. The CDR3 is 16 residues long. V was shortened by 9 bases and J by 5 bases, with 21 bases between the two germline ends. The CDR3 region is CATQDTQVGLTGELFF. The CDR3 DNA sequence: TGTGCCACCCAGGACACCCAGGTGGGGTTAACCGGGGAGCTGTTTTTT.

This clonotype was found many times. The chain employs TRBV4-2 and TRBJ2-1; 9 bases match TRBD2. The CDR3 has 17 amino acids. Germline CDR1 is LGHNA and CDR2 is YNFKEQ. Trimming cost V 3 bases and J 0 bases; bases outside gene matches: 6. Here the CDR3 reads CASSQTRGGDSYNEQFF. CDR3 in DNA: TGTGCCAGCAGCCAGACCCGCGGGGGGGACTCCTACAATGAGCAGTTCTTC.

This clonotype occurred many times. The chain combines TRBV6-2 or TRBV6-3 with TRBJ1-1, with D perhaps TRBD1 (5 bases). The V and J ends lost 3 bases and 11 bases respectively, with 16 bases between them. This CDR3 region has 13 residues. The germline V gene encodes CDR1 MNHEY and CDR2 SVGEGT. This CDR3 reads CASSYEGRLMAFF. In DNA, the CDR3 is TGTGCCAGCAGTTATGAGGGACGCCTGATGGCTTTCTTT.

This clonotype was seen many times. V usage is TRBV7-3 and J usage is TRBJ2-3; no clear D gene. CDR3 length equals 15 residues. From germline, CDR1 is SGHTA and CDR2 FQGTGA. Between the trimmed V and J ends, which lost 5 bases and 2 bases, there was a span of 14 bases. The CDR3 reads CASSPRRAHTDTQYF. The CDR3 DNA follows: TGTGCCAGCAGCCCGCGACGGGCCCACACAGATACGCAGTATTTT.

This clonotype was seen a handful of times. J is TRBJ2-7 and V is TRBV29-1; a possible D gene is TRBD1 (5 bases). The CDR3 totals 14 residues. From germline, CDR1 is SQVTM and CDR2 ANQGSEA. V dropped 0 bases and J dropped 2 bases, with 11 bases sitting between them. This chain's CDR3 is CSVEDPRATYEQYF. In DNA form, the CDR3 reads TGCAGCGTTGAAGATCCCAGGGCGACCTACGAGCAGTACTTC.